This T cell receptor (beta chain) was identified in a study of long-term antiretroviral therapy in people with HIV. Broader study findings: All blood samples came from the years 2004 to 2017, possibly under older ART regimens.

To note about this clone: Its target is unknown.

Germline V lookup: CDR1 SGHAT, CDR2 FQDESV (reference sequence). This CDR3 contains 13 residues. V was trimmed by 2 bases and J by 5 bases, leaving 7 bases between them. An immunoSEQ assay, version v3.0, was performed at survey level. Data came from immunoSEQ multiplex PCR; TCRdb stores just in-frame clones and leaves some out. This table holds roughly 39,000 clones, less than 90% found once. Material: unsorted PBMCs, obtained just before starting antiretroviral therapy. The gene calls are TRBV11-1 and TRBJ2-1; D gene unclear. The TCR comes from a woman aged 18-30 years with HIV. The CDR3 region is CASSLIKHNEQFF. For the CDR3, the DNA is TGTGCCAGCAGCTTAATAAAACACAATGAGCAGTTCTTC.